This is a list of T cell receptor beta chains from one sample in a study of a mutant IDH1 vaccine in newly diagnosed glioma. The antigens for these receptors are not known. Clones were sequenced by immunoSEQ multiplex PCR, and TCRdb holds only the in-frame ones, with some missing. The table shows some 120,000 clones, with about four fifths occurring only once. Material: PBMCs, obtained from a glioma patient whose treatment included an IDH1 peptide vaccine. The origin of the receptors is a man aged 35-49 years with glioma. Each CDR3 is given with its conserved first and last residue. The order of the fields is D gene, clone size, J gene, V gene, CDR3 DNA, CDR3 protein. D genes are given only for firm matches. Size is omitted from some rows. Given values are once, few, many or a class for expanded clones.

- - TRBJ2-6 TRBV6-5 TGTGCCAGCAGTTACGACTCTGGGGCCAACGTCCTGACTTTC CASSYDSGANVLTF
- - TRBJ1-2 TRBV6-6 TGTGCCAGCAGTTACGGGACTAACTATGGCTACACCTTC CASSYGTNYGYTF
TRBD1 - TRBJ2-3 TRBV7-6 TGTGCCAGCAGCATATCGACAGGGGGGACAGATACGCAGTATTTT CASSISTGGTDTQYF
TRBD2 - TRBJ2-7 TRBV7-2 TGTGCCAGCAGCTTAGGGGGCCGAGCGGGGAAAATCGAGCAGTACTTC CASSLGGRAGKIEQYF
- few TRBJ2-6 TRBV5-6 TGTGCCAGCAGCCAGACTGGGGCCAACGTCCTGACTTTC CASSQTGANVLTF
TRBD1 - TRBJ1-1 TRBV5-8 TGTGCCAGCAGCCTACAGGGACAGGGGATATCCATGAACACTGAAGCTTTCTTT CASSLQGQGISMNTEAFF
- once TRBJ2-7 TRBV9 TGTGCCAGCAGCGTAGTCGGCAAAGCGTCCGAGCAGTACTTC CASSVVGKASEQYF
- - TRBJ2-2 TRBV19 TGTGCCAGTAGTATTAACCGATGGCCAAGCACCGGGGAGCTGTTTTTT CASSINRWPSTGELFF
- - TRBJ1-2 TRBV5-6 TGTGCCAGCAGCTTGGCGGCAGCAATCTATGGCTACACCTTC CASSLAAAIYGYTF
TRBD1 - TRBJ1-4 TRBV4-3 TGCGCCAGCAGCCAAGGGGCACAGGGGGCGAATGAAAAACTGTTTTTT CASSQGAQGANEKLFF
- - TRBJ1-1 TRBV7-3 TGTGCCAGCAGCTTAAAACGGAACACTGAAGCTTTCTTT CASSLKRNTEAFF
- - TRBJ2-7 TRBV10-3 TGTGCCATCAGTGAGTCGGGCAGGGACGAGCAGTACTTC CAISESGRDEQYF
- few TRBJ1-6 TRBV5-6 TGTGCCAGCAGCTTCTGGGCAGGGGACCCCCTCCACTTT CASSFWAGDPLHF
- - TRBJ2-3 TRBV5-1 TGCGCCAGCAGCTTGGGGGGACTTTCGGGACAGCCGGCGCAGTATTTT CASSLGGLSGQPAQYF
- few TRBJ2-5 TRBV5-4 TGTGCCAGCAGCTCCCGGGCCCTGTACCAAGAGACCCAGTACTTC CASSSRALYQETQYF
- - TRBJ2-3 TRBV15 TGTGCCACCAGCAGAGACATAGGTGTTACAGATACGCAGTATTTT CATSRDIGVTDTQYF
TRBD1 - TRBJ2-5 TRBV7-6 TGTGCCAGCAGCTTAGGTTCGGGGACAGGGCCGCATGAGACCCAGTACTTC CASSLGSGTGPHETQYF
TRBD1 - TRBJ2-3 TRBV7-8 TGTGCCAGCAGCTTGGAGGACAGGGGGCCTGCAGATACGCAGTATTTT CASSLEDRGPADTQYF
TRBD2 - TRBJ2-5 TRBV27 TGTGCCAGCAGTACCTTCGGGGGGGACCAAGAGACCCAGTACTTC CASSTFGGDQETQYF
- - TRBJ1-2 TRBV5-6 TGTGCCAGCAGCCCCCCGTGGGAGAACTATGGCTACACCTTC CASSPPWENYGYTF
TRBD1 - TRBJ1-1 TRBV2 TGTGCCAGCAGTGAGGGGACAGGGGGTCCTGAAGCTTTCTTT CASSEGTGGPEAFF
- - TRBJ2-7 TRBV7-2 TGTGCCAGCACCCAACAGGGAGGGTCCTACGAGCAGTACTTC CASTQQGGSYEQYF
TRBD1 - TRBJ2-3 TRBV5-4 TGTGCCAGCAGCTTTAGGGCCAGGGGGCCGTCAGATACGCAGTATTTT CASSFRARGPSDTQYF
TRBD1 - TRBJ2-7 TRBV7-9 TGTGCCAGCAGCCCGGCGGGACAGGGGACCTACGAGCAGTACTTC CASSPAGQGTYEQYF
TRBD2 - TRBJ2-1 TRBV9 TGTGCCAGCAGCGGAGTAGCGGGGACCGGCGATGAGCAGTTCTTC CASSGVAGTGDEQFF
TRBD1 - TRBJ1-5 TRBV19 TGTGCCAGTAGCGACCCGGGACAGGAGGTACGCAATCAGCCCCAGCATTTT CASSDPGQEVRNQPQHF
- - TRBJ2-1 TRBV6-1 TGTGCCAGCAGTGAAGAGGGTGCGGGGTACAATGAGCAGTTCTTC CASSEEGAGYNEQFF
- - TRBJ2-5 TRBV5-1 TGCGCCAGCAGCTCACGCGGTTGGGAAGAGACCCAGTACTTC CASSSRGWEETQYF
TRBD2 - TRBJ2-3 TRBV10-2 TGCGCCAGCAGAGTAGCGGGGGCTCGCACAGATACGCAGTATTTT CASRVAGARTDTQYF
TRBD2 - TRBJ2-1 TRBV7-7 TGTGCTAGCAGCTCGCTAGCGGGAAGTGAGCAGTTCTTC CASSSLAGSEQFF
TRBD1 - TRBJ1-1 TRBV18 TGTGCCAGCTCACCTATAGACAGGGGTGGACCTGAAGCTTTCTTT CASSPIDRGGPEAFF
TRBD1 - TRBJ2-5 TRBV5-4 TGTGCCAGCAGCTGGACAGGGGGCGCACTTGGGGAGACCCAGTACTTC CASSWTGGALGETQYF
TRBD2 - TRBJ2-3 TRBV27 TGTGCCAGCAGTTTACGAGGTTGGCTAGCGGGTGCAGATACGCAGTATTTT CASSLRGWLAGADTQYF
TRBD2 once TRBJ2-1 TRBV7-2 TGTGCCAGCAGCTTAGCTCGACTAGCGGGGGGGCTGGAGCAGTTCTTC CASSLARLAGGLEQFF
- once TRBJ2-3 TRBV18 TGTGCCAGCTCCCCCCGGAATAGGGAAGGGGTCACAGATACGCAGTATTTT CASSPRNREGVTDTQYF
- - TRBJ2-2 TRBV5-1 TGCGCCAGCAGCTTCTCCCGAAGCCCTTCCTCGAACACCGGGGAGCTGTTTTTT CASSFSRSPSSNTGELFF
- once TRBJ2-7 TRBV4-3 TGCGCCAGCAGCCAAGATACTAGATCCTACGAGCAGTACTTC CASSQDTRSYEQYF
TRBD1 - TRBJ1-4 TRBV7-2 TGTGCCAGCAGCTTAAGGGGGCCCTCAACTAATGAAAAACTGTTTTTT CASSLRGPSTNEKLFF
- once TRBJ2-5 TRBV7-2 TGTGCCAGCAGCGTCTTAGGTGGAGAGACCCAGTACTTC CASSVLGGETQYF
TRBD1 - TRBJ2-1 TRBV5-5 TGTGCCAGCAGCTTGGAGGGGGCCCTTTACAATGAGCAGTTCTTC CASSLEGALYNEQFF